The 7 T cell receptor beta chains presented below share a single source sample, sequenced in a study of early T cells in non-severe SARS-CoV-2 infection (dated by TCRdb to the early 2020s). Receptor libraries were prepared by 5' RACE. TCRdb lists the instrument as NextSeq 500. TCRdb cleaned the public reads at Q25 with fastp, built clones with MiXCR and kept in-frame beta chains. Each entry is one CDR3 protein sequence, shown with its most common DNA and genes. The sample data list roughly 90,000 distinct CDR3 sequences, and 11% to 15% of these were observed just once. The ten largest account for under 4% of the sample. Sequencing input: whole blood. These receptors all come from an adult who was a healthcare worker with PCR-confirmed SARS-CoV-2 infection or an uninfected control (not recorded which).

In this sample, this clonotype turned up once. This chain uses TRBV12-3 or TRBV12-4 with TRBJ2-7; 10 nucleotides match TRBD2. The V segment lost 3 bases and the J segment 3 bases; nucleotides outside the gene matches: 2. The CDR3 extends over 14 amino acids. The CDR3 sequence is CASSFRLAGYEQYF. For the CDR3, the DNA is TGTGCCAGCAGTTTCCGACTAGCGGGCTACGAGCAGTACTTC.

At least ten counts were recorded for this clonotype. This chain connects TRBV11-2 to TRBJ2-1; the D call may be TRBD1 or TRBD2 (5 bases each). Germline-derived CDR1 and CDR2 are SGHAT and FQNNGV. The CDR3 runs to 15 residues. The germline V and J ends were trimmed by 5 bases and 0 bases, with 11 bases remaining between them. The CDR3 sequence: CASSVGRSSYNEQFF. DNA for the CDR3: TGTGCCAGCAGCGTGGGACGGAGCTCCTACAATGAGCAGTTCTTC.

This rearrangement joins TRBV7-2 to TRBJ2-7, with D perhaps matching TRBD1 or TRBD2 (5 bases each). Germline V gene lookup returns CDR1 SGHTA and CDR2 FQGNSA. Trimming stripped 6 bases from V and 6 bases from J, with 12 bases between. The CDR3 loop spans 12 amino acids. Here the CDR3 DNA reads TGTGCCAGCAGTTCTAAGAGGGGCGAGCAGTACTTC. This gives the protein CASSSKRGEQYF.

Turning to this clonotype: One base away lies a much larger clone, so this may be a sequencing read error. The rearrangement uses TRBV2 and TRBJ2-1; possibly TRBD2 for D (6 bases). Germline CDR1 SNHLY, CDR2 FYNNEI. There are 16 residues in the CDR3. Here the CDR3 reads CASLIGWGENYNKQFF. CDR3 coding DNA: TGTGCCAGCCTGATCGGGTGGGGGGAAAACTACAATAAGCAGTTCTTC.

This clonotype was detected only once. The chain has TRBV5-1 and TRBJ2-7; maybe TRBD1 (6 bases). The V and J ends lost 4 bases and 6 bases respectively, with 11 bases between them. The CDR3 consists of 12 residues. The germline V gene has CDR1 SGHRS and CDR2 YFSETQ. The CDR3 DNA follows: TGCGCCAGCAGCAGTCAGGGGTTCGAGCAGTACTTC. Its translation: CASSSQGFEQYF.

This clonotype was seen more than once but under ten times. V usage is TRBV7-9 and J usage is TRBJ1-4, with 7 bases fitting TRBD1. V dropped 7 bases and J dropped 5; count of bases not matched to a gene: 10. CDR1 is SEHNR, CDR2 FQNEAQ, per germline (reference sequence). The CDR3 has 15 amino acids. This CDR3 reads CASTHPTGNNEKLFF. Written as DNA, the CDR3 is TGTGCCAGCACCCACCCGACAGGGAACAATGAAAAACTGTTTTTT.

The V call is TRBV4-1, the J call TRBJ2-5; tentative D call: TRBD2 (6 bases). Trimming took 4 bases from V and 4 from J, leaving 22 bases between them. The germline CDR1 and CDR2 sequences are MGHRA and YSYEKL. The CDR3 contains 17 residues. In DNA form, the CDR3 reads TGCGCCAGCAGCCCCAGAGGGGTTGCGGGAAATGGAGAGACCCAGTACTTC. It codes for CASSPRGVAGNGETQYF.